Below are 24 T cell receptor beta chains sequenced from a single sample in a study of blood T cell repertoires in COVID-19. Measured with immunoSEQ multiplex PCR; TCRdb has only the in-frame clones, and not every one. The sample carries 300,000 to 450,000 clones, 85% recorded once. Sequences were obtained from peripheral blood. The receptors derive from a young woman with acute or convalescent COVID-19.

This clone was counted between two and nine times. The chain is built from TRBV19 and TRBJ1-1; D call uncertain. Germline CDR1 is LNHDA and CDR2 is SQIVND (reference sequence). V lost 3 bases and J lost 8, with 7 bases in between. CDR3 length: 11 amino acids. The CDR3 nucleotides are TGTGCCAGTAGTATCGAGCGCGAAGCTTTCTTT. Translating it yields CASSIEREAFF.

The sample holds one count of this clone. This rearrangement joins TRBV15 to TRBJ2-2, with 8 bases aligning to TRBD1. The CDR3 totals 17 residues. V gave up 0 bases and J gave up 6 bases; unmatched junction bases: 9. Germline V gene lookup returns CDR1 LNHNV and CDR2 YYDKDF (reference sequence). This CDR3 is CATSREGDRLPAGELFF. The CDR3 coding sequence is TGTGCCACCAGCAGAGAAGGGGACAGGTTGCCCGCCGGGGAGCTGTTTTTT.

This chain connects TRBV5-1 to TRBJ2-1; 7 nucleotides agree with TRBD2. This CDR3 contains 16 residues. Germline-derived CDR1 and CDR2 are SGHRS and YFSETQ. V trimming: 2 bases; J trimming: 8 bases; junction bases outside the gene matches: 13. The DNA of the CDR3 is TGCGCCAGCAGCTTAGCTAGCACGGGAGGAAGGGATGAGCAGTTCTTC. This sequence encodes CASSLASTGGRDEQFF.

The table lists this clone with a count of one. This sequence joins TRBV6-5 and TRBJ1-1; D gene unclear. Germline CDR1 MNHEY, CDR2 SVGAGI. The CDR3 has 11 residues. V shed 7 bases and J shed 4 bases, with 7 bases lying between them. The CDR3 loop is CASTLGTEAFF. The DNA for the CDR3 is TGTGCCAGCACCCTAGGCACTGAAGCTTTCTTT.

The gene calls are TRBV21-1 and TRBJ1-2; TRBD1 was called by the table and not checked on the DNA. TRBV21-1 is described as a pseudogene. The CDR3 runs 14 residues. CDR3 amino acids: CASSNGQGASGYTF. CDR3 coding DNA: TGTGCCAGCAGCAACGGACAGGGGGCTTCTGGCTACACCTTC.

The genes are TRBV29-1 and TRBJ2-2; D is perhaps TRBD2 (5 bases). This CDR3 is 14 amino acids long. CDR1 SQVTM and CDR2 ANQGSEA come from the germline V gene. V was pared by 7 bases and J by 6 bases, with 18 bases between. The CDR3 spells CSAEWARRPGELFF. CDR3 bases: TGCAGCGCCGAGTGGGCCCGGAGGCCCGGGGAGCTGTTTTTT.

This clone was recorded only once. This rearrangement joins TRBV2 to TRBJ1-1, with unresolved D. The CDR3 covers 12 residues. The V gene's germline CDR1 is SNHLY and CDR2 FYNNEI. V was clipped by 6 bases and J by 0 bases, with 5 bases between them. For the CDR3, the DNA is TGTGCCAGCAGACACATGAACACTGAAGCTTTCTTT. It encodes CASRHMNTEAFF.

This rearrangement joins TRBV18 to TRBJ1-2; TRBD1 might be the D (6 bases). There are 15 residues in the CDR3. The V end lost 6 bases, the J end lost 2 bases, and 16 bases lay between the germline ends. The germline V gene encodes CDR1 KGHSH and CDR2 LQKENI. CDR3 in DNA: TGTGCCAGCTCCCCGGACAGCCGGTCGAACTATGGCTACACCTTC. This sequence encodes CASSPDSRSNYGYTF.

CDR3 residues: CASSALGGASTDTQYF. DNA for the CDR3: TGTGCCAGCAGCGCTCTAGGAGGGGCTAGCACAGATACGCAGTATTTT. The chain links TRBV9 to TRBJ2-3, with D possibly TRBD2 on 6 matching bases. CDR1 is SGDLS, CDR2 YYNGEE, per germline. V shed 3 bases and J shed 0 bases, with 14 bases lying between them. The CDR3 extends over 16 amino acids.

This clone has a single count. The chain uses TRBV19 and TRBJ2-1, with 13 bases fitting TRBD2. The germline V gene encodes CDR1 LNHDA and CDR2 SQIVND (reference sequence). Unmatched junction bases numbered 5, after V lost 5 bases and J lost 4 bases. CDR3 length equals 16 residues. The CDR3 sequence: CASSVGTSGIYNEQFF. The CDR3 DNA follows: TGTGCCAGTAGTGTCGGGACTAGCGGGATATACAATGAGCAGTTCTTC. Looking up the rest from reference TRBV19 and TRBJ2-1 gives the full variable domain: DGGITQSPKYLFRKEGQNVTLSCEQNLNHDAMYWYRQDPGQGLRLIYYSQIVNDFQKGDIAEGYSVSREKKESFPLTVTSAQKNPTAFYLCASSVGTSGIYNEQFFGPGTRLTVL.

V usage is TRBV30 and J usage is TRBJ1-2; D is ambiguous. The CDR3 sequence is 12 residues long. Germline V CDR1 and CDR2: GTSNPN, SVGIG (reference sequence). V lost 3 bases, J lost 8 bases, and 13 bases lay in between. The chain's CDR3 is CAWSAGGSGYTF. The CDR3 bases are TGTGCCTGGAGCGCTGGCGGGTCCGGCTACACCTTC.

This chain links TRBV6-2 or TRBV6-3 with TRBJ2-7; weak D call: TRBD1 (6 bases). V lost 2 bases, J lost 3 bases, and 8 bases lay in between. This CDR3 has 13 residues. The germline CDR1 and CDR2 sequences are MNHEY and SVGEGT. The DNA of the CDR3 is TGTGCCAGCAGTTACGCAGGGGTCTACGAGCAGTACTTC. It codes for CASSYAGVYEQYF.

The chain recombines TRBV5-1 with TRBJ1-2, with TRBD1 matching 8 bases. The length of the CDR3 is 16 residues. Germline V gene sequence: CDR1 SGHRS, CDR2 YFSETQ. V shed 0 bases and J 5 bases; nucleotides not matched to a gene: 9. The CDR3 region is CASSLATGEIGYGYTF. For the CDR3, the DNA is TGCGCCAGCAGCTTGGCGACAGGGGAAATCGGTTATGGCTACACCTTC.

J is TRBJ2-3 and V is TRBV4-1, with D tentatively TRBD2 (7 bases). Germline lookup yields CDR1 MGHRA and CDR2 YSYEKL. This CDR3 comprises 17 residues. V lost 1 base and J 0 bases, leaving 14 bases between the germline ends. The DNA for the CDR3 is TGCGCCAGCAGCCAAGGAGGGGGGCGGGAGAGCACAGATACGCAGTATTTT. Its protein is CASSQGGGRESTDTQYF.

The rearrangement joins TRBV2 to TRBJ1-1; D gene ambiguous. Trimming shortened V by 4 bases and J by 1 base, and 7 bases separated the two germline ends. Germline V gene sequence: CDR1 SNHLY, CDR2 FYNNEI. The CDR3 has 13 amino acids. The CDR3 sequence: CASSVEQNTEAFF. In nucleotides, the CDR3 is TGTGCCAGCAGTGTTGAGCAGAACACTGAAGCTTTCTTT.

This chain connects TRBV19 to TRBJ1-6; 9 positions match TRBD1. V lost 7 bases and J lost 7; bases outside the gene matches: 5. The germline V gene encodes CDR1 LNHDA and CDR2 SQIVND (reference sequence). This CDR3 comprises 14 residues. The CDR3 spells CASTPGTGNSPLHF. The CDR3 bases are TGTGCCAGTACCCCCGGGACAGGGAATTCACCCCTCCACTTT.

The chain uses TRBV9 and TRBJ1-2, with 7 bases lining up with TRBD1. CDR1 SGDLS and CDR2 YYNGEE come from the germline V gene. This CDR3 is built from 15 residues. The V segment lost 0 bases and the J segment 8 bases; nucleotides outside the gene matches: 10. The CDR3 DNA reads as TGTGCCAGCAGCGTAGGTGGGACAGTAAGGACGGGCTACACCTTC. Amino acid sequence: CASSVGGTVRTGYTF.

The CDR3 protein is CASSLTPARTYEQYF. The CDR3, as DNA: TGTGCCAGCAGCCTTACACCGGCTAGGACCTACGAGCAGTACTTC. The chain joins TRBV11-3 to TRBJ2-7; D call uncertain. The CDR3 length is 15 residues. Germline lookup yields CDR1 SGHNT and CDR2 YENEEA. V was clipped by 5 bases and J by 2 bases, with 16 bases between them.

This chain joins TRBV7-9 and TRBJ1-4; the D gene is possibly TRBD1 (6 bases). Per germline, CDR1 SEHNR and CDR2 FQNEAQ (reference sequence). With 5 bases removed from V and 8 bases from J, the gap between germline ends came to 15 bases. The length of the CDR3 is 14 residues. The CDR3 region is CASSPDSGGEKLFF. Written as DNA, the CDR3 is TGTGCCAGCAGCCCCGACTCGGGGGGCGAAAAACTGTTTTTT. The full variable domain, in which reference TRBV7-9 and TRBJ1-4 provide the parts outside the CDR3, is DTGVSQNPRHKITKRGQNVTFRCDPISEHNRLYWYRQTLGQGPEFLTYFQNEAQLEKSRLLSDRFSAERPKGSFSTLEIQRTEQGDSAMYLCASSPDSGGEKLFFGSGTQLSVL.

This chain connects TRBV27 to TRBJ1-4; 8 nucleotides agree with TRBD1. Trimming cost V 6 bases and J 7 bases; bases outside gene matches: 7. Germline V gene lookup returns CDR1 MNHEY and CDR2 SMNVEV (reference sequence). The CDR3 runs 14 residues. This CDR3 is CASRRTGYLEKLFF. The CDR3 nucleotides are TGTGCCAGCAGGCGGACAGGGTACCTTGAAAAACTGTTTTTT.

The chain carries TRBV7-6 and TRBJ2-7; no reliable D call. The V end lost 5 bases, the J end lost 2 bases, and 7 bases lay between the germline ends. The V gene's germline CDR1 is SGHVS and CDR2 FNYEAQ. The CDR3 sequence is 12 residues long. CDR3 in amino acids: CASSDGAYEQYF. The CDR3 bases are TGTGCCAGCAGCGATGGAGCCTACGAGCAGTACTTC.

This clone was seen only a few times. The rearrangement joins TRBV19 to TRBJ2-5; D not certain. CDR3 size: 15 residues. With 6 bases removed from V and 1 base from J, the gap between germline ends came to 15 bases. Germline values: CDR1 LNHDA, CDR2 SQIVND (reference sequence). CDR3 protein: CASSQQAYFQETQYF. Written as DNA, the CDR3 is TGTGCCAGTAGCCAACAAGCGTACTTCCAAGAGACCCAGTACTTC.

The chain recombines TRBV18 with TRBJ1-5; TRBD1 matches 7 bases. CDR1 KGHSH and CDR2 LQKENI come from the germline V gene. The CDR3 length is 15 residues. J gave up 5 bases and V 2 bases, and 6 bases lay outside the gene matches. The CDR3 DNA follows: TGTGCCAGCTCACCATTACAGGGGTCTGATCAGCCCCAGCATTTT. Its translation is CASSPLQGSDQPQHF.

This sequence joins TRBV11-2 and TRBJ2-7; perhaps TRBD2 as D (6 bases). The CDR3 extends over 15 amino acids. V dropped 5 bases and J dropped 5 bases, with 19 bases sitting between them. Germline CDR1 and CDR2: SGHAT and FQNNGV. DNA for the CDR3: TGTGCCAGCAGCCCAGAGGCTAGGTCTAGCGACGAGCAGTACTTC. The encoded protein is CASSPEARSSDEQYF.